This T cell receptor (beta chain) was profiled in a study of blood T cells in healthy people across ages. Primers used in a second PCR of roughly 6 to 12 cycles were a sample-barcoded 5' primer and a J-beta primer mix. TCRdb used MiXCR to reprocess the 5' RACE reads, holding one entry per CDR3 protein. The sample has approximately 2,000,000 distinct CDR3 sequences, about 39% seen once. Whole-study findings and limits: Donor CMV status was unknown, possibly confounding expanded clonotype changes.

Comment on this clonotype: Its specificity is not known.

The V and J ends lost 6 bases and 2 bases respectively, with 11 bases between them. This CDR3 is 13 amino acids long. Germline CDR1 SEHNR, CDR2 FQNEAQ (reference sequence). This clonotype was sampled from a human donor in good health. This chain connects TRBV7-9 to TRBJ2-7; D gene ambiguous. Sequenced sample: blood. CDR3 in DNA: TGTGCCAGCAGGCTGGGCAGTACCTACGAGCAGTACTTC. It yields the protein CASRLGSTYEQYF.